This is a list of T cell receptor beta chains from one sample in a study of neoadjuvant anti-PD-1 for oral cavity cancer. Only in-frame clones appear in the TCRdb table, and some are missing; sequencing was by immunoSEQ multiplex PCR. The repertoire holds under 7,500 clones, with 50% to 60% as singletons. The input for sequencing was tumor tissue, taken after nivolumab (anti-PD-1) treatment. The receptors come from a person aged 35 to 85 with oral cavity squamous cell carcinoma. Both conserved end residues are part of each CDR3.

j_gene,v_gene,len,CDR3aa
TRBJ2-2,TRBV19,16,CASTKSLTLNTGELFF
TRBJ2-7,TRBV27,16,CASKLLPGQGIYEQYF
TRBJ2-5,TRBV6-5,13,CASSYLGQETQYF
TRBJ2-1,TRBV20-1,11,CSAGLYNEQFF
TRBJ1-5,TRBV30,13,CAWRGHPNQPQHF
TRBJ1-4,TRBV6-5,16,CASSFGRTGKNEKLFF
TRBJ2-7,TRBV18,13,CATNPRGQDEQYF
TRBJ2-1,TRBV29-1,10,CSVQGNEQFF
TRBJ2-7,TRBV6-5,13,CASSSPVSYEQYF
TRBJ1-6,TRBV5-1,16,CARSLGGTGGASPLHF
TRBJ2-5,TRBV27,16,CASSLSASGTGETQYF
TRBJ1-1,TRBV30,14,CAWSPRAGNTEAFF
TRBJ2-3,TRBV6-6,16,CASSYSIVGFTDTQYF
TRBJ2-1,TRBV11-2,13,CASSLYVSNEQFF
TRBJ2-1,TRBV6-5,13,CASGGERDNEQFF
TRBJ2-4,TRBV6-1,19,CASSARDNQLRSAKNIQYF
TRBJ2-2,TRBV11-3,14,CASRASPETGELFF